These 13 T cell receptor beta chains were all obtained from the same sample, sequenced in a study of blood T cell repertoires in COVID-19 (dated by TCRdb to between 2020 and 2021). Libraries were constructed by the immunoSEQ multiplex PCR assay. TCRdb took over this immuneACCESS table, retaining in-frame rearrangements with V and J assigned. Such tables are incomplete; in checked studies, under half of the missing clones stem from an unresolved V gene, and the remainder is unexplained. In all, the sample holds about 150,000 clones, and 89% of those were seen once. About 3% of the sample is in the top ten clones. The sequenced sample was peripheral blood. The origin of the receptors is a man in his 60s with acute or convalescent COVID-19.

This clone showed up just a few times. This chain connects TRBV18 to TRBJ2-3; D may be TRBD2 (6 bases). Per germline, CDR1 KGHSH and CDR2 LQKENI. The CDR3 totals 16 residues. The V and J ends lost 2 bases and 2 bases respectively, with 14 bases between them. CDR3 sequence (DNA): TGTGCCAGCTCACCAGTCAGTAGCGGATACACAGATACGCAGTATTTT. Translating it yields CASSPVSSGYTDTQYF.

A single count supports this clone. The chain links TRBV24-1 to TRBJ2-1; TRBD1 is a possible D gene (5 bases). There are 13 residues in the CDR3. Germline V gene lookup returns CDR1 KGHDR and CDR2 SFDVKD. V dropped 3 bases and J dropped 10 bases, with 12 bases sitting between them. CDR3 loop: CATSDRGLREQFF. The CDR3 DNA sequence: TGTGCCACCAGTGATAGGGGTCTGCGGGAGCAGTTCTTC.

The chain has TRBV6-1 and TRBJ2-7; D possibly corresponds to TRBD1 (5 bases). The germline gives CDR1 MNHNS, CDR2 SASEGT. The CDR3 extends over 15 amino acids. Trimming removed 8 bases at V and 3 bases at J, with 20 bases between. For the CDR3, the DNA is TGTGCCAGCCAAATTTCAGGGCGCTCCGTCTACGAGCAGTACTTC. Translating it yields CASQISGRSVYEQYF.

The chain couples TRBV7-8 to TRBJ1-1, with TRBD1 matching 8 bases. The V and J ends lost 5 bases and 9 bases, in that order; junction bases with no gene match: 8. The CDR3 has 13 residues. Germline V gives CDR1 SGHVS, CDR2 FQNEAQ. CDR3 sequence reads: CASSLRTGPQAFF. CDR3 nucleotides: TGTGCCAGCAGCCTACGGACAGGGCCCCAAGCTTTCTTT.

The CDR3 DNA sequence: TGTGCCAGCAGTTTCGGGAGGGAAAAACTGTTTTTT. Translating it yields CASSFGREKLFF. This chain uses TRBV12-3 or TRBV12-4 with TRBJ1-4; the D is unclear. The CDR3 totals 12 residues. Trimming left V 3 bases short and J 8 bases short, with 7 bases between.

V usage is TRBV5-1 and J usage is TRBJ2-3; unclear D gene. V shed 1 base and J shed 1 base, with 13 bases lying between them. Germline CDR1 and CDR2: SGHRS and YFSETQ. This CDR3 comprises 16 residues. This CDR3 reads CASSLPGRQGTDTQYF. The CDR3 nucleotides are TGCGCCAGCAGCTTGCCTGGGCGCCAGGGCACAGATACGCAGTATTTT. The whole variable domain, filled in from reference TRBV5-1 and TRBJ2-3, reads KAGVTQTPRYLIKTRGQQVTLSCSPISGHRSVSWYQQTPGQGLQFLFEYFSETQRNKGNFPGRFSGRQFSNSRSEMNVSTLELGDSALYLCASSLPGRQGTDTQYFGPGTRLTVL.

The V call is TRBV7-2, the J call TRBJ1-5; D not resolved. The CDR3 contains 15 residues. V lost 1 base to trimming and J lost 0 bases, with 7 bases between them. Germline lookup yields CDR1 SGHTA and CDR2 FQGNSA. The DNA of the CDR3 is TGTGCCAGCAGCTTAGTTAGTGATAGCAATCAGCCCCAGCATTTT. Translation: CASSLVSDSNQPQHF.

J is TRBJ2-5 and V is TRBV7-6; 11 bases are a match to TRBD1. Germline V lookup: CDR1 SGHVS, CDR2 FNYEAQ. Losses at the gene ends were 6 bases for V and 5 bases for J; bases not matched to a gene: 8. This CDR3 has 15 amino acids. The CDR3 DNA is TGTGCCAGCAGATCCGGGACAGGGGGTGGGGAGACCCAGTACTTC. It encodes CASRSGTGGGETQYF.

The V call is TRBV7-9, the J call TRBJ1-4, with TRBD1 identical over 10 bases. V was pared by 5 bases and J by 7 bases, with 7 bases of the junction left unmatched. Germline V gene lookup returns CDR1 SEHNR and CDR2 FQNEAQ (reference sequence). The CDR3 sequence is 15 residues long. The CDR3 sequence: CASSPGGDRGEKLFF. The CDR3 DNA is TGTGCCAGCAGCCCGGGGGGGGACAGGGGTGAAAAACTGTTTTTT.

V gene TRBV9 combines with J gene TRBJ2-2; 9 bases line up with TRBD1. The CDR3 has 15 amino acids. V shed 4 bases and J 6 bases; nucleotides not matched to a gene: 7. The germline V gene encodes CDR1 SGDLS and CDR2 YYNGEE. The CDR3 nucleotides are TGTGCCAGCAGCCCAACAGGGGGCAATCCCGGGGAGCTGTTTTTT. Translation gives CASSPTGGNPGELFF. Variable domain in full (rest from reference TRBV9 and TRBJ2-2): DSGVTQTPKHLITATGQRVTLRCSPRSGDLSVYWYQQSLDQGLQFLIQYYNGEERAKGNILERFSAQQFPDLHSELNLSSLELGDSALYFCASSPTGGNPGELFFGEGSRLTVL.

The chain combines TRBV4-3 with TRBJ1-1; D gene uncertain. The CDR3 consists of 15 residues. Germline V lookup: CDR1 LGHNA, CDR2 YSLEER. V was shortened by 0 bases and J by 1 base, with 9 bases between the two germline ends. The CDR3 region has the DNA TGCGCCAGCAGCCAAGAAAAAAACAGGAACACTGAAGCTTTCTTT. As protein: CASSQEKNRNTEAFF.

This clone occurred once. V usage is TRBV7-9 and J usage is TRBJ1-2; 9 bases are a match to TRBD1. The CDR3 is 17 amino acids. The V and J ends lost 5 bases and 6 bases, in that order; junction bases with no gene match: 16. Germline CDR1 reads SEHNR; CDR2 reads FQNEAQ (reference sequence). CDR3 loop: CASSLETSRTGVNGYTF. The CDR3 region has the DNA TGTGCCAGCAGCCTCGAGACGAGCCGGACAGGGGTGAATGGCTACACCTTC.

The V and J genes are TRBV5-6 and TRBJ2-1, with TRBD1 identical over 9 bases. Trimming cost V 4 bases and J 7 bases; bases outside gene matches: 9. This CDR3 is 15 amino acids long. Germline CDR1 reads SGHDT; CDR2 reads YYEEEE. Here the CDR3 reads CASSRTGTGINEQFF. Written as DNA, the CDR3 is TGTGCCAGCAGCCGGACCGGGACAGGGATAAATGAGCAGTTCTTC.